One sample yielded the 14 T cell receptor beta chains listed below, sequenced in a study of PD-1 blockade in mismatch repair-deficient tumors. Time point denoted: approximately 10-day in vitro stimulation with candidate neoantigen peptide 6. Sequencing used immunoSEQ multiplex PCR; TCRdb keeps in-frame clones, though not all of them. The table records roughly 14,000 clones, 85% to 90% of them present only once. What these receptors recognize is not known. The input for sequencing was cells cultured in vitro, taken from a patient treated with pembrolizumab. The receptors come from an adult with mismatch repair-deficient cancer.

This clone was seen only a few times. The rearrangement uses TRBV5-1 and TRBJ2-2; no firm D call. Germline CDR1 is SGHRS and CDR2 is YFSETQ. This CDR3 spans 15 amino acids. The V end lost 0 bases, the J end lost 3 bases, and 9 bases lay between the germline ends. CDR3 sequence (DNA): TGCGCCAGCAGCTTGGAAGCGCAGGACACCGGGGAGCTGTTTTTT. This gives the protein CASSLEAQDTGELFF.

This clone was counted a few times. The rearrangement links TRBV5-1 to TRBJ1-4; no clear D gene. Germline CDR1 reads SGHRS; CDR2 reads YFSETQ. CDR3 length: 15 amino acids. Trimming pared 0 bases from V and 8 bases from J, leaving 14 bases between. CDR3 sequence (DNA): TGCGCCAGCAGCTTGGGGGGAGGGCTGGTCGAAAAACTGTTTTTT. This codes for CASSLGGGLVEKLFF.

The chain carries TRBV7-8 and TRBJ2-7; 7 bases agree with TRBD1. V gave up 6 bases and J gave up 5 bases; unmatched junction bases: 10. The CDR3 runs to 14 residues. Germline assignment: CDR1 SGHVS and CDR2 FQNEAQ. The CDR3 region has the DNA TGTGCCAGCAGTTTCCGAGGGGGCCTCCACGAGCAGTACTTC. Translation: CASSFRGGLHEQYF. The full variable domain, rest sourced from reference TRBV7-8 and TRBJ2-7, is GAGVSQSPRYKVAKRGQDVALRCDPISGHVSLFWYQQALGQGPEFLTYFQNEAQLDKSGLPSDRFFAERPEGSVSTLKIQRTQQEDSAVYLCASSFRGGLHEQYFGPGTRLTVT.

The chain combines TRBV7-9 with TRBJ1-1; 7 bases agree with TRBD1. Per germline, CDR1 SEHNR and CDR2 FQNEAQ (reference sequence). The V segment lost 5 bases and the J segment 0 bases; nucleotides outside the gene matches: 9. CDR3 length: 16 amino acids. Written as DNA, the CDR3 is TGTGCCAGCAGCCGTGGGACAGAGTCGATGAACACTGAAGCTTTCTTT. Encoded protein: CASSRGTESMNTEAFF.

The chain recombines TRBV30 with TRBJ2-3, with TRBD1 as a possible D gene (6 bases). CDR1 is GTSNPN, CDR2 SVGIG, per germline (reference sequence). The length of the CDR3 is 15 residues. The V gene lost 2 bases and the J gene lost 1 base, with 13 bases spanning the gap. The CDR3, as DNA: TGTGCCTGGAGTTCAGGGGAGATCGGCACAGATACGCAGTATTTT. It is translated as CAWSSGEIGTDTQYF.

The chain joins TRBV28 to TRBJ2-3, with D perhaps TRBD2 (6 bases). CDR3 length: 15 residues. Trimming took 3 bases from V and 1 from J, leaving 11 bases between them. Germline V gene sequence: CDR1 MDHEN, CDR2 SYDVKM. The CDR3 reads CASSFTGAGTDTQYF. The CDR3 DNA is TGTGCCAGCAGTTTTACGGGAGCCGGCACAGATACGCAGTATTTT.

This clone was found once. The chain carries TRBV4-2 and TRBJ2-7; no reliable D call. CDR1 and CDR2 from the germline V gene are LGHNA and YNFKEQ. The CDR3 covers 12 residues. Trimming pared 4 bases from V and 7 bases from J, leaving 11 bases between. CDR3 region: CASSPLGGEQYF. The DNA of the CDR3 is TGTGCCAGCAGCCCCCTGGGTGGGGAGCAGTACTTC.

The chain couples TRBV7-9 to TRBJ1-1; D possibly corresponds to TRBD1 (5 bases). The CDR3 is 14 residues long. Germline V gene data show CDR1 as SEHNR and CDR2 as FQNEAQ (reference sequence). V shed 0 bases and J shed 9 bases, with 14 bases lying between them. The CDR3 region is CASSLAQGLRKAFF. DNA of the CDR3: TGTGCCAGCAGCTTAGCCCAGGGTTTACGAAAAGCTTTCTTT.

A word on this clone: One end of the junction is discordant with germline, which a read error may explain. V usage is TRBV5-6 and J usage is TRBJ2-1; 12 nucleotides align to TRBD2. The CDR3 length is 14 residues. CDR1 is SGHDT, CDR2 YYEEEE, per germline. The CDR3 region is CASSLRETSGSWIF. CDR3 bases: TGTGCCAGCAGCTTGCGAGAGACTAGCGGGAGTTGGATCTTC.

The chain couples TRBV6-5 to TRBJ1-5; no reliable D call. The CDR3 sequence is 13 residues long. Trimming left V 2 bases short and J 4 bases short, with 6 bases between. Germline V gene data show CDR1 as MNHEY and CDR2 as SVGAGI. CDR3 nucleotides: TGTGCCAGCAGTTACGCAGGTAATCAGCCCCAGCATTTT. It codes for CASSYAGNQPQHF.

The CDR3 bases are TGTGCCAGCAGCTTAGGAGGGGCAGGGTATGGTCAGCCCCAGCATTTT. This codes for CASSLGGAGYGQPQHF. The chain carries TRBV7-6 and TRBJ1-5; D is perhaps TRBD1 (5 bases). CDR1 SGHVS and CDR2 FNYEAQ come from the germline V gene. This CDR3 contains 16 residues. Trimming cost V 1 base and J 6 bases, with 16 bases left between them.

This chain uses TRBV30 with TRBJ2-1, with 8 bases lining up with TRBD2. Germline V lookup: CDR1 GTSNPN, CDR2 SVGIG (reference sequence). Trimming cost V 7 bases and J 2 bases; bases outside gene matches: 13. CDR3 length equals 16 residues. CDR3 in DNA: TGTGCCTCGGGCTTACCGGGACTAGGAACCTACAATGAGCAGTTCTTC. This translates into CASGLPGLGTYNEQFF.

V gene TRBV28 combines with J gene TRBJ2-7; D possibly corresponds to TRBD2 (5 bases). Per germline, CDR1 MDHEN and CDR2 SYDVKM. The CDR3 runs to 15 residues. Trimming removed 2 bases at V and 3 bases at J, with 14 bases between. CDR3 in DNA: TGTGCCAGCAGTTTACTTAGAGGGTTCGGCTACGAGCAGTACTTC. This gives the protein CASSLLRGFGYEQYF.

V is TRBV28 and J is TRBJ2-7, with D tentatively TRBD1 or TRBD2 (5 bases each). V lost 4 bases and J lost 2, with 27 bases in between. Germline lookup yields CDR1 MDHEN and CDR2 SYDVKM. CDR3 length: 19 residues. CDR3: CASSSPTGPVQRPPYEQYF. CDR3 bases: TGTGCCAGCAGTTCCCCGACGGGGCCTGTGCAGCGGCCTCCCTACGAGCAGTACTTC.